The sequence of this T cell receptor beta chain was determined in a study of regulatory T cells in long-lasting Graves disease listed by TCRdb under 2021. In the study overall: Persistent Graves' disease was defined as antithyroid drug treatment for over 5 years with persistently positive TSH receptor autoantibodies. Persistent Graves' disease patients were compared with newly diagnosed Graves' disease patients by peripheral blood TCR sequencing and RNA sequencing. On average, persistent Graves' disease patients in the clinical cohort had been on antithyroid drugs for roughly 11 years. The study was registered as a clinical trial and conducted in China. A total of 35 or so samples underwent TCR sequencing: around 13 from persistent and around 20 from newly diagnosed Graves' disease patients.

Library method: multiplex PCR. The listed sequencing device is Illumina HiSeq 4000. CDR3 regions were amplified by Arm-PCR with iRepertoire HTBI primers to construct TCR beta libraries. Before sequencing, the PCR products went through gel purification. On the study's bioinformatics: Across samples, approximately 68 TRBV and 15 or so TRBJ segments were identified and used for gene usage analysis of CDR3 amino acid clonotypes. COPE and FqMerger were used to merge the filtered high-quality paired reads into contigs. BLAST was used to align contigs to IMGT TRBV, TRBD and TRBJ reference genes, with CDR3 defined following IMGT. Any clonotype with a frequency above 0.1% was counted as a highly expanded clone. Repertoire diversity was measured by Shannon entropy, and V-J evenness by the Gini coefficient. Public clonotypes were defined as clonotypes shared by more than one individual. In TCRdb, the public reads were trimmed at Q25 with fastp and aligned with MiXCR, with productive beta chains retained. Merged by CDR3 protein, the rows form single entries marked with the most common genes and DNA. The V and J calls and clone size are TCRdb's, not the authors'. In all, the sample holds under 350,000 distinct CDR3 sequences, and around 23% of those were seen once. The leading ten clones occupy more than 55% of the sample.

Sample time point, as interpreted from the label and publication: persistent/refractory GD, antithyroid drugs over 5 years with positive TRAb. For both TCR sequencing and RNA sequencing, RNA was extracted from PBMCs using TRIzol. The diagnosis of Graves' disease followed American Thyroid Association guidelines. Recruitment of patients was carried out at an endocrinology department in Xi'an, China. From each patient, approximately 10 milliliters of peripheral blood was collected into an EDTA anticoagulant tube. Ficoll Paque Plus density gradient separation was used to isolate PBMCs, and no further T cell sorting was done. RNA quality was checked with an Agilent 2100 Bioanalyzer and agarose gel, and concentration with a NanoDrop 2000. A word on this clonotype: The target of this receptor is not known. No base quality values were provided; no much bigger clone lies one nucleotide off.

Relative to germline, V is missing 9 bases and J is missing 2 bases, with 7 bases of the junction outside any gene match. Spanning cysteine to phenylalanine, the CDR3 consists of 15 amino acids. Kept here is only the CDR3 DNA, which spans 45 bases and is read in frame from base 1. According to the germline V gene, CDR1 reads MDHEN and CDR2 reads SYDVKM. Beyond this particular receptor, the publication reports: Sequencing and analysis were restricted to the TCR beta chain. As a limitation, the authors acknowledged that the small sample size may reduce accuracy. Persistent Graves' disease patients showed lower TCR Shannon entropy and fewer highly expanded clones than newly diagnosed patients, suggesting clonal expansion. TRBV28, TRBJ1-2 and TRBJ2-5 were preferentially used in persistent disease, while TRBV20-1 and TRBJ2-1 were favored in newly diagnosed disease. Peripheral blood alone was examined, since thyroid tissue, which constituted the primary lesion, could not be accessed. More public clonotypes were shared among persistent patients (under 3,000) than among newly diagnosed patients (roughly 960).

The clonotype originates from a female donor with Graves disease. The chain employs TRBV28 and TRBJ2-2; 9 of the junction bases match TRBD2. The sequences come from peripheral blood mononuclear cells (PBMCs), collected when the disease was refractory, from a patient treated with antithyroid drugs. The CDR3 has the sequence CASGAGGHNTGELFF. The DNA reads TGTGCCAGTGGAGCGGGAGGCCATAACACCGGGGAGCTGTTTTTT.